The following is a T cell receptor (beta chain) sequence with its context. Its antigen is unidentified. These data are taken from a study of a mutant IDH1 vaccine in newly diagnosed glioma. About the research overall: Patients had eight vaccinations, in weeks 1, 3, 5, 7, 11, 15, 19 and 23. Patients received vaccination from 4-6 weeks after radiotherapy alone, or with temozolomide cycles.

This CDR3 is built from 14 residues. Germline V gives CDR1 SGHVS, CDR2 FQNEAQ. Germline trimming cut 5 bases from V and 5 bases from J; bases unmatched to any gene: 5. The protocol was immunoSEQ multiplex PCR, while the TCRdb copy is restricted to in-frame clones and leaves out a portion. The table shows around 38,000 clones, with about 80% occurring only once. Noted time point: week 5, during vaccination. The study gave 300 ug of mutant IDH1 20-mer peptide per vaccine dose, with topical imiquimod. Donors harbored newly found WHO grade 3 or 4 IDH1-mutant, ATRX-lost astrocytomas. The receptor's source is a man aged 25 to 40 with glioma. The chain recombines TRBV7-8 with TRBJ1-5, with 8 bases lining up with TRBD1. This material consisted of PBMCs, taken from a glioma patient whose treatment included an IDH1 peptide vaccine. CDR3 sequence (DNA): TGTGCCAGCAGCACGACAGGGGAGCATCAGCCCCAGCATTTT. This gives the protein CASSTTGEHQPQHF. The variable domain in full, completed from reference TRBV7-8 and TRBJ1-5, reads GAGVSQSPRYKVAKRGQDVALRCDPISGHVSLFWYQQALGQGPEFLTYFQNEAQLDKSGLPSDRFFAERPEGSVSTLKIQRTQQEDSAVYLCASSTTGEHQPQHFGDGTRLSIL.